This T cell receptor beta chain was identified in a study of response to subunit inactivated influenza vaccine. Points from the study as a whole: Every seasonal influenza vaccination brings in few new T cells, the authors suggested.

TCRdb independently ran MiXCR on the RT-PCR reads; one entry per CDR3 protein. This table has around 710,000 distinct CDR3 sequences, over 11% appearing once. Remarks on this clonotype: Its antigen is undetermined.

CDR1 is SGHVS and CDR2 is FQNEAQ in the germline V gene. Trimming took 1 base from V and 4 from J; bases not matched to a gene: 8. The CDR3 length is 17 residues. The starting material was PBMCs from blood, obtained 14 to 15 days before vaccination. The rearrangement links TRBV7-8 to TRBJ2-5; 11 bases line up with TRBD2. The clonotype was recovered from a man aged 45-65 years who received an inactivated influenza vaccine. In nucleotides, the CDR3 is TGTGCCAGCAGCTTAGGATTAGCGGGGGGGAGTCGAGAGACCCAGTACTTC. Encoded protein: CASSLGLAGGSRETQYF.